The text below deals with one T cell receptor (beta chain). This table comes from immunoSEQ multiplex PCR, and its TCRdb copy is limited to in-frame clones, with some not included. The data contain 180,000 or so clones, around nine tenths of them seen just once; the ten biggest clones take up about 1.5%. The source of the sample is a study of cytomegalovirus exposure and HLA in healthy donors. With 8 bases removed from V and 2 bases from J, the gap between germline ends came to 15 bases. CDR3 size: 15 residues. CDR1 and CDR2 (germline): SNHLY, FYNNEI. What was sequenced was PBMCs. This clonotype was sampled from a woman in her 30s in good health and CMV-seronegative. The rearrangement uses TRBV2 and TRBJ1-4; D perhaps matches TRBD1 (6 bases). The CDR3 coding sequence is TGTGCCAGCCACGTACAGGGTAACACTAATGAAAAACTGTTTTTT. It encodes CASHVQGNTNEKLFF.